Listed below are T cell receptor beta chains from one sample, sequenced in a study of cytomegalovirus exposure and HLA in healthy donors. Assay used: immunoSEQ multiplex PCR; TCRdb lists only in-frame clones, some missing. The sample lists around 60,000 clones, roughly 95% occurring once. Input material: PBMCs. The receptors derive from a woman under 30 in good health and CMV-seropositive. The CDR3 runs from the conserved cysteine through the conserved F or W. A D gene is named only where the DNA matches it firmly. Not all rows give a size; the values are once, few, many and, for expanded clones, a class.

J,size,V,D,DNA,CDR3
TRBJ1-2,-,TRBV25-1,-,TGTGCCAGCAGTGAATATGCAGGGCCGCCCGGCCCCTATGGCTACACCTTC,CASSEYAGPPGPYGYTF
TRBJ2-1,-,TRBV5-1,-,TGCGCCAGCAGCTTGGCAGCTAGCTCCTACAATGAGCAGTTCTTC,CASSLAASSYNEQFF
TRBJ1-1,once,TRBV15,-,TGTGCCACCAGCAGAGTCGGGGGGCTCACTGAAGCTTTCTTT,CATSRVGGLTEAFF
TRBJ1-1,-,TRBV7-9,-,TGTGCCAGCAGCTTCCCCGTAGGGGGCACTGAAGCTTTCTTT,CASSFPVGGTEAFF
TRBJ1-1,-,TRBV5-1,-,TGCGCCAGCAGCTTCGGTACTGAAGCTTTCTTT,CASSFGTEAFF
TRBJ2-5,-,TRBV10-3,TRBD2,TGTGCCATCAGTCCCCGACTAGCGGGGGACAAAGAGACCCAGTACTTC,CAISPRLAGDKETQYF
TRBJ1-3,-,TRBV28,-,TGTGCCAGCAGTTTGCTTCGACAGTCCTCTGGAAACACCATATATTTT,CASSLLRQSSGNTIYF
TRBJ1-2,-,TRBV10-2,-,TGCGCCAGTTCCCCAACAGGGTCTGGCTATGGCTACACCTTC,CASSPTGSGYGYTF
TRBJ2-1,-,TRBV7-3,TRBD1,TGTGCCAGCAGCTTCCCGGGACAGGGGGCAAATAATGAGCAGTTCTTC,CASSFPGQGANNEQFF
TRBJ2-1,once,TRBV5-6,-,TGTGCCAGCAGCTTGGGGGGCCCCGAGCAGTTCTTC,CASSLGGPEQFF
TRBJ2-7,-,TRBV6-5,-,TGTGCCAGCAGCCAGGGGGGCCGGGGGGAGCAGTACTTC,CASSQGGRGEQYF
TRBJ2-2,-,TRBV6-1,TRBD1,TGTGCCAGCAGTGAACTGGGACAGGGAGGCGGGGAGCTGTTTTTT,CASSELGQGGGELFF
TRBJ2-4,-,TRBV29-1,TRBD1,TGCAGCGTTGAAGGGGACAGCCGCGGGCACATTCAGTACTTC,CSVEGDSRGHIQYF
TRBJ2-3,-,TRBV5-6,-,TGTGCCAGCAGCTTGTCTAGTCGAGGGACACTAGGAGATACGCAGTATTTT,CASSLSSRGTLGDTQYF
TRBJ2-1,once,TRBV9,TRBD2,TGTGCCAGCAGCGGGGGACTAGCGGGGGTCCCCTACAATGAGCAGTTCTTC,CASSGGLAGVPYNEQFF
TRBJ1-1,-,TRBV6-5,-,TGTGCCAGCAGTTACTCGACGGAGACTGAAGCTTTCTTT,CASSYSTETEAFF
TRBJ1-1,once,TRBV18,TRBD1,TGTGCCAGCTCACTAGGACAGGGGAATACTGAAGCTTTCTTT,CASSLGQGNTEAFF
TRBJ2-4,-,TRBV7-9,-,TGTGCCAGCAGCTTCGCCGGAGCCAAAAACATTCAGTACTTC,CASSFAGAKNIQYF
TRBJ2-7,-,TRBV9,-,TGTGCCAGCAGCGTAGAACCCCGGGAGCCCTACGAGCAGTACTTC,CASSVEPREPYEQYF
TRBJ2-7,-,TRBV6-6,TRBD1,TGTGCCAGCAGCCCGGGACAGGGGCCCGAGGAGCAGTACTTC,CASSPGQGPEEQYF